What follows are 23 T cell receptor beta chains derived from one specimen sequenced in a study of sequential checkpoint blockade in melanoma. Generated by immunoSEQ multiplex PCR, the TCRdb table keeps only in-frame clones and is missing some. Among about 12,000 clones, approximately 27% were seen once, and the ten largest hold around 20%. Treatment noted: randomized to nivolumab then ipilimumab (arm A) or the reverse (arm B). This material consisted of tumor tissue (inferred from file names), taken from a patient given nivolumab and ipilimumab in sequence. The receptors come from a human donor with melanoma.

This clone was seen only a few times. The chain is built from TRBV6-7 and TRBJ2-1; no reliable D call. TRBV6-7 is identified as an open reading frame with a role that is uncertain. With 5 bases removed from V and 5 bases from J, the gap between germline ends came to 4 bases. CDR3 size: 11 residues. The DNA for the CDR3 is TGTGCCAGCAGTGACCACAATGAGCAGTTCTTC. Its translation is CASSDHNEQFF.

The V and J genes are TRBV10-2 and TRBJ2-1; tentatively, D is TRBD2 (7 bases). Trimming removed 6 bases at V and 7 bases at J, with 22 bases between. The CDR3 sequence is 16 residues long. CDR1 is WSHSY and CDR2 is SAAADI in the germline V gene. CDR3 sequence (DNA): TGCGCCAGCAGCGTGGGAGGGGGGGCAATTAGGAATGAGCAGTTCTTC. Encoded protein: CASSVGGGAIRNEQFF.

The CDR3 region is CASSSPELLRAGEQFF. CDR3 nucleotides: TGTGCCAGCAGCTCACCGGAACTCCTTCGGGCGGGTGAACAGTTCTTC. The V call is TRBV7-6, the J call TRBJ2-1; perhaps TRBD2 as D (5 bases). Germline V CDR1 and CDR2: SGHVS, FNYEAQ. V shed 4 bases and J shed 13 bases, with 26 bases lying between them. This CDR3 is 16 amino acids long.

The J gene is TRBJ2-5, the V gene TRBV6-8; perhaps TRBD1 as D (5 bases). This CDR3 contains 13 residues. Germline CDR1 reads MNHGY; CDR2 reads SAAAGT. Trimming pared 2 bases from V and 7 bases from J, leaving 11 bases between. This chain's CDR3 is CASSYANTGTQYF. CDR3 DNA: TGTGCCAGCAGTTACGCAAACACAGGGACCCAGTACTTC.

The chain employs TRBV25-1 and TRBJ2-4; 9 nucleotides line up with TRBD1. The CDR3 is made up of 17 amino acids. From germline, CDR1 is MGHDK and CDR2 SYGVNS. With V trimmed by 3 bases and J by 0 bases, 6 bases remained unmatched. CDR3 protein: CASSESQGAGAKNIQYF. The CDR3 DNA sequence: TGTGCCAGCAGTGAGTCACAGGGGGCAGGAGCCAAAAACATTCAGTACTTC.

The chain has TRBV28 and TRBJ1-2, with a possible D match to TRBD1 (5 bases). The germline V gene has CDR1 MDHEN and CDR2 SYDVKM. The CDR3 is made up of 14 amino acids. Trimming took 3 bases from V and 4 from J, leaving 12 bases between them. The CDR3 sequence: CASSFPDRFYGYTF. The CDR3, as DNA: TGTGCCAGCAGTTTCCCCGACAGATTCTATGGCTACACCTTC.

The table lists this clone with a few counts. The CDR3 spells CAWNHGDSDHLGYGYTF. The CDR3 DNA sequence: TGTGCCTGGAACCACGGCGATTCGGACCACCTCGGCTATGGCTACACCTTC. The chain employs TRBV30 and TRBJ1-2; D is unresolved. Germline CDR1 reads GTSNPN; CDR2 reads SVGIG (reference sequence). The CDR3 length is 17 residues. Between the trimmed V and J ends, which lost 4 bases and 4 bases, there was a span of 25 bases. The whole variable domain, remainder taken from reference TRBV30 and TRBJ1-2, is SQTIHQWPATLVQPVGSPLSLECTVEGTSNPNLYWYRQAAGRGLQLLFYSVGIGQISSEVPQNLSASRPQDRQFILSSKKLLLSDSGFYLCAWNHGDSDHLGYGYTFGSGTRLTVV.

The V call is TRBV19, the J call TRBJ1-2; D ambiguous. The CDR3 has 13 residues. Germline CDR1 and CDR2: LNHDA and SQIVND (reference sequence). The germline V and J ends were trimmed by 4 bases and 2 bases, with 8 bases remaining between them. CDR3 in DNA: TGTGCCAGTAGTAAAGGCAGCAACTATGGCTACACCTTC. Translating it yields CASSKGSNYGYTF. Variable domain in full (rest from reference TRBV19 and TRBJ1-2): DGGITQSPKYLFRKEGQNVTLSCEQNLNHDAMYWYRQDPGQGLRLIYYSQIVNDFQKGDIAEGYSVSREKKESFPLTVTSAQKNPTAFYLCASSKGSNYGYTFGSGTRLTVV.

Only a few counts were recorded for this clone. The rearrangement joins TRBV11-3 to TRBJ1-6; 7 bases match TRBD1. V gave up 5 bases and J gave up 7 bases; unmatched junction bases: 14. Germline CDR1 SGHNT, CDR2 YENEEA. The CDR3 covers 17 residues. CDR3 protein: CASSLDRNPISNSPLHF. The CDR3 DNA follows: TGTGCCAGCAGCCTGGACAGGAACCCCATATCGAATTCACCCCTCCACTTT.

CDR3 sequence (DNA): TGTGCCAGCAGTGACACTGGGGACGGGGGCTACGAGCAGTACTTC. It codes for CASSDTGDGGYEQYF. This chain joins TRBV25-1 and TRBJ2-7; possibly TRBD2 for D (6 bases). Looked up from germline, CDR1 is MGHDK and CDR2 is SYGVNS. Trimming removed 3 bases at V and 3 bases at J, with 15 bases between. This CDR3 comprises 15 residues.

The V gene is TRBV15, the J gene TRBJ1-5; no definite D call. The CDR3 runs 15 residues. Germline CDR1 reads LNHNV; CDR2 reads YYDKDF (reference sequence). V was clipped by 6 bases and J by 12 bases, with 24 bases between them. Here the CDR3 reads CATSRGGPGIGDQHF. The CDR3 DNA is TGTGCCACCAGTCGTGGAGGGCCTGGCATCGGGGACCAGCATTTT.

The V and J genes are TRBV7-5 and TRBJ2-1; the D call in the table, TRBD2, was not verified against the DNA. TRBV7-5 is reported as a pseudogene. The CDR3 contains 15 residues. The CDR3 spells CASSRRDWGLREQFF. CDR3 in DNA: TGTGCCAGCAGCCGCCGGGACTGGGGTCTAAGGGAGCAGTTCTTC.

This clone has a count of ten or more. This sequence joins TRBV11-3 and TRBJ1-5; D not resolved. The V gene's germline CDR1 is SGHNT and CDR2 YENEEA. Trimming stripped 5 bases from V and 7 bases from J, with 15 bases between. The length of the CDR3 is 14 residues. CDR3 nucleotides: TGTGCCAGCAGCGGGAACACGGGGAACCAGCCCCAGCATTTT. Its protein is CASSGNTGNQPQHF.

This clone is medium-sized by share. This sequence joins TRBV29-1 and TRBJ2-6; 9 positions match TRBD1. Germline lookup yields CDR1 SQVTM and CDR2 ANQGSEA. This CDR3 has 16 residues. V was pared by 3 bases and J by 2 bases, with 5 bases of the junction left unmatched. In DNA form, the CDR3 reads TGCAGCGTTGATGTGGGGGACAGGGCTGGGGCCAACGTCCTGACTTTC. Protein sequence: CSVDVGDRAGANVLTF.

Many counts were recorded for this clone. The chain links TRBV11-3 to TRBJ1-1; a weak D match, TRBD1 (6 bases). The CDR3 extends over 14 amino acids. CDR1 is SGHNT, CDR2 YENEEA, per germline. V lost 6 bases to trimming and J lost 0 bases, with 11 bases between them. In nucleotides, the CDR3 is TGTGCCAGCAGGCCCGGACAGTTGAACACTGAAGCTTTCTTT. This codes for CASRPGQLNTEAFF.

This clone was recorded many times. V and J are TRBV11-3 and TRBJ2-1, with D maybe TRBD1 (6 bases). CDR3 length equals 14 residues. Per germline, CDR1 SGHNT and CDR2 YENEEA. Trimming shortened V by 5 bases and J by 4 bases, and 12 bases separated the two germline ends. CDR3 region: CASSLTGHYNEQFF. The CDR3 DNA reads TGTGCCAGCAGCCTCACGGGACATTACAATGAGCAGTTCTTC.

The rearrangement joins TRBV29-1 to TRBJ1-1; D might be TRBD1 (5 bases). Germline V gives CDR1 SQVTM, CDR2 ANQGSEA. V dropped 4 bases and J dropped 4 bases, with 16 bases sitting between them. The CDR3 is made up of 14 amino acids. This chain's CDR3 is CSVASSGRGTEAFF. The CDR3 DNA reads as TGCAGCGTTGCGTCATCCGGAAGGGGCACTGAAGCTTTCTTT.

The rearrangement uses TRBV11-3 and TRBJ2-5, with 9 bases matching TRBD1. J lost 7 bases, V lost 5 bases, and 14 bases had no gene match. CDR1 and CDR2 from the germline V gene are SGHNT and YENEEA. CDR3 length: 16 amino acids. CDR3: CASSLWPGQGRGTQYF. CDR3 in DNA: TGTGCCAGCAGCCTATGGCCGGGACAGGGCCGGGGGACCCAGTACTTC.

This clone came up many times. The chain uses TRBV11-3 and TRBJ2-3, with D perhaps matching TRBD2 (5 bases). Germline V gene data show CDR1 as SGHNT and CDR2 as YENEEA. The CDR3 totals 15 residues. The ends were cut back, 3 bases at V and 1 base at J, with 11 bases in the middle. The CDR3 nucleotides are TGTGCCAGCAGCTTGAGGGCACCGGGCACAGATACGCAGTATTTT. It is translated as CASSLRAPGTDTQYF.

This clone has at least ten counts. The chain couples TRBV11-3 to TRBJ1-3, with D possibly matching TRBD1 (5 bases). The V end was cut by 5 bases, the J end by 2 bases, with 13 bases between. CDR1 is SGHNT and CDR2 is YENEEA in the germline V gene. The CDR3 is 15 residues long. In nucleotides, the CDR3 is TGTGCCAGCAGCACCCGGGGCAGGGCTGGAAACACCATATATTTT. Residues: CASSTRGRAGNTIYF.

This clone was seen a handful of times. The V gene is TRBV18, the J gene TRBJ1-2; 8 bases align to TRBD1. The CDR3 sequence is 15 residues long. Looked up from germline, CDR1 is KGHSH and CDR2 is LQKENI. The V and J ends lost 5 bases and 4 bases, in that order; junction bases with no gene match: 9. CDR3 protein: CASSSNRGWPYGYTF. In DNA, the CDR3 is TGTGCCAGCTCATCTAACAGGGGGTGGCCCTATGGCTACACCTTC.

This chain uses TRBV29-1 with TRBJ1-1, with a tentative D call TRBD1 (6 bases). Germline loops: CDR1 SQVTM, CDR2 ANQGSEA. This CDR3 contains 13 residues. V was cut by 6 bases and J by 1 base, with 12 bases left in between. The CDR3 sequence is CSVKTGQNTEAFF. In nucleotides, the CDR3 is TGCAGCGTGAAGACAGGCCAGAACACTGAAGCTTTCTTT.

This clone has a handful of counts. The rearrangement links TRBV11-3 to TRBJ1-2; D unresolved. CDR1 and CDR2 from the germline V gene are SGHNT and YENEEA. Trimming shortened V by 6 bases and J by 2 bases, and 19 bases separated the two germline ends. This CDR3 has 16 amino acids. The CDR3 region is CASSPDETRPNYGYTF. The CDR3 DNA reads as TGTGCCAGCAGTCCTGACGAAACAAGACCAAACTATGGCTACACCTTC.